The 3 T cell receptor beta chains below all came from one sample that was sequenced in a study of regulatory and conventional T cells in RAG deficiency (dated by TCRdb to 2016 to 2017). Before genomic DNA was extracted, conventional CD4+ T cells were isolated from blood as CD25-low CD127-high cells. Libraries came from the immunoSEQ multiplex PCR assay. TCRdb carries this immuneACCESS record with in-frame sequences only. Its versions omit some clonotypes, under half of them owing to an unresolved V gene in the studies checked, with the rest unexplained. Here the sample has 45,000 to 50,000 clones; 85% to 90% occur a single time. Roughly 0.5% of the sample is held by the ten biggest clonotypes. These data also formed part of another study, on regulatory T cells. From the second report: For the multiplex PCR, 52 forward TRBV primers and 13 reverse TRBJ primers were used, and amplification bias was corrected with both assay-based and computational methods.

The sample was CD4+ effector T cells sorted from blood. The source is a human donor in good health.

The chain joins TRBV14 to TRBJ1-2, with no clear D. The CDR3 runs 15 residues. CDR1 and CDR2 (germline): SGHDN, FVKESK. V lost 1 base, J lost 2 bases, and 11 bases lay in between. In nucleotides, the CDR3 is TGTGCCAGCAGCCAAGTAGGGCCCAACAACTATGGCTACACCTTC. The encoded protein is CASSQVGPNNYGYTF.

V gene TRBV14 combines with J gene TRBJ2-3, with a possible D match to TRBD1 (5 bases). Trimming cost V 1 base and J 3 bases, with 5 bases left between them. CDR3 length equals 13 residues. Germline lookup yields CDR1 SGHDN and CDR2 FVKESK. CDR3 protein: CASSQAGTDTQYF. DNA for the CDR3: TGTGCCAGCAGCCAAGCAGGGACAGATACGCAGTATTTT.

The J gene is TRBJ1-1, the V gene TRBV5-7, with D perhaps matching TRBD1 (6 bases). TRBV5-7 qualifies as an ORF whose function is uncertain. The CDR3 runs 13 residues. Between the trimmed V and J ends, which lost 4 bases and 10 bases, there was a span of 17 bases. As DNA, the CDR3 is TGTGCCAGCAGCCTGACAGACAGGCTGGGAGCTTTCTTT. It encodes CASSLTDRLGAFF.